What follows are 19 T cell receptor beta chains derived from one specimen sequenced in a study of T cells after yellow fever vaccination. Using its own MiXCR run on the 5' RACE reads, TCRdb lists one record per CDR3 protein. The repertoire holds 60,000 to 85,000 distinct CDR3 sequences, over 6.5% seen once, with about 40% in the top ten. The specimen comprised CD8+ T cells sorted from PBMCs, sampled about 49 days after the first yellow fever vaccination. Every receptor here comes from a man younger than 30 who received the YFV17D yellow fever vaccine.

The table lists this clonotype with a few counts. The chain employs TRBV4-3 and TRBJ2-2; D is unclear. Per the germline V gene, CDR1 is LGHNA and CDR2 is YSLEER. This CDR3 spans 16 amino acids. Trimming took off 4 bases at V and 0 bases at J, with 12 bases between the two ends. DNA of the CDR3: TGCGCCAGCAGCCCCCTTTCGGAAACGAACACCGGGGAGCTGTTTTTT. This codes for CASSPLSETNTGELFF.

The rearrangement uses TRBV5-8 and TRBJ2-7, with 7 bases identical to TRBD2. With 5 bases clipped from V and 1 base from J, the junction kept 12 bases outside the gene matches. The CDR3 runs to 16 residues. CDR1 is SGHTS, CDR2 YDEGEE, per germline. CDR3 bases: TGTGCCAGCAGTATTAGGGAGGGGCTAGGATCCTACGAGCAGTACGTC. This gives the protein CASSIREGLGSYEQYV.

This clonotype was detected many times. The chain combines TRBV7-8 with TRBJ2-3; 10 bases agree with TRBD1. CDR1 is SGHVS and CDR2 is FQNEAQ in the germline V gene. V was pared by 4 bases and J by 1 base, with 5 bases of the junction left unmatched. There are 16 residues in the CDR3. The DNA of the CDR3 is TGTGCCAGCAGCTCAAGGACAGGGGGTCGCACAGATACGCAGTATTTT. The encoded protein is CASSSRTGGRTDTQYF.

Ten or more counts support this clonotype. The rearrangement uses TRBV7-9 and TRBJ1-2, with TRBD1 identical over 7 bases. J was trimmed by 4 bases and V by 5 bases; bases with no gene match: 13. CDR3 length equals 16 residues. The germline V gene has CDR1 SEHNR and CDR2 FQNEAQ (reference sequence). CDR3 loop: CASSHESDRAAYGYTF. The DNA for the CDR3 is TGTGCCAGCAGCCATGAATCCGACAGGGCCGCCTATGGCTACACCTTC.

The rearrangement uses TRBV20-1 and TRBJ1-4; TRBD1 matches 10 bases. Germline V CDR1 and CDR2: DFQATT, SNEGSKA (reference sequence). The trim removed 1 base at V and 10 bases at J, leaving 12 bases unmatched. The CDR3 is made up of 16 amino acids. The CDR3 region is CSARGFTGTGAGKLFF. The CDR3 coding sequence is TGCAGTGCTAGAGGCTTTACCGGGACAGGGGCGGGAAAACTGTTTTTT.

This clonotype appeared many times. This sequence joins TRBV7-2 and TRBJ2-6; no clear D gene. Germline lookup yields CDR1 SGHTA and CDR2 FQGNSA. There are 14 residues in the CDR3. Between the trimmed V and J ends, which lost 1 base and 3 bases, there was a span of 4 bases. The DNA of the CDR3 is TGTGCCAGCAGCTTAGACAGTGGGGCCAACGTCCTGACTTTC. The encoded protein is CASSLDSGANVLTF.

The table lists this clonotype with many counts. The chain is built from TRBV6-2 or TRBV6-3 and TRBJ1-5; D is unclear. From germline, CDR1 is MNHEY and CDR2 SVGEGT. Trimming cost V 5 bases and J 0 bases, with 23 bases left between them. The CDR3 runs to 19 residues. The CDR3 sequence: CASSLSTGVEIYSNQPQHF. The CDR3 nucleotides read TGTGCCAGCAGTCTCTCGACCGGGGTCGAGATATATAGCAATCAGCCCCAGCATTTT.

This clonotype was found a few times. The chain carries TRBV27 and TRBJ1-1, with a tentative D call TRBD1 (6 bases). Germline CDR1 is MNHEY and CDR2 is SMNVEV (reference sequence). The CDR3 covers 14 residues. Trimming took 3 bases from V and 3 from J, leaving 11 bases between them. The CDR3 nucleotides are TGTGCCAGCAGTTTGGGTCAGGGGTACACTGAAGCTTTCTTT. It translates to CASSLGQGYTEAFF.

This clonotype occurred many times. The chain couples TRBV7-9 to TRBJ2-7; 13 bases agree with TRBD2. Trimming took 5 bases from V and 4 from J; bases not matched to a gene: 2. The CDR3 sequence is 14 residues long. Germline loops: CDR1 SEHNR, CDR2 FQNEAQ (reference sequence). CDR3 amino acids: CASSRLAGGYEQYF. The CDR3 nucleotides read TGTGCCAGCAGCCGACTAGCGGGGGGATACGAGCAGTACTTC.

The table lists this clonotype with many counts. The CDR3 reads CASSPGTGDERNIQYF. The CDR3, as DNA: TGCGCCAGCAGCCCGGGGACAGGGGATGAGAGAAACATTCAGTACTTC. The chain recombines TRBV4-1 with TRBJ2-4; TRBD1 agrees at 10 bases. Germline V gives CDR1 MGHRA, CDR2 YSYEKL. CDR3 length: 16 amino acids. Trimming removed 4 bases from V and 6 bases from J; junction bases left unmatched: 9.

This clonotype occurred many times. This rearrangement joins TRBV7-2 to TRBJ1-1; possible D gene TRBD1, 6 bases. CDR1 SGHTA and CDR2 FQGNSA come from the germline V gene. The CDR3 consists of 14 residues. V shed 6 bases and J shed 4 bases, with 15 bases lying between them. The chain's CDR3 is CASSRATGFTEAFF. The DNA of the CDR3 is TGTGCCAGCAGTCGCGCTACAGGGTTCACTGAAGCTTTCTTT.

This clonotype appeared many times. The V gene is TRBV7-6, the J gene TRBJ2-3; TRBD1 matches 10 bases. Trimming at V came to 2 bases and at J to 6 bases, leaving 8 bases not matched to a gene. Per the germline V gene, CDR1 is SGHVS and CDR2 is FNYEAQ. CDR3 length equals 16 residues. In DNA form, the CDR3 reads TGTGCCAGCAGCTTAATGGGACAGGGGTCCCCGGATACGCAGTATTTT. Translated, it gives CASSLMGQGSPDTQYF.

There are many counts of this clonotype. The rearrangement joins TRBV27 to TRBJ2-7; 8 bases align to TRBD2. The V segment lost 5 bases and the J segment 4 bases; nucleotides outside the gene matches: 7. Looked up from germline, CDR1 is MNHEY and CDR2 is SMNVEV (reference sequence). There are 14 residues in the CDR3. The CDR3 spells CASSPQLAAYEQYF. CDR3 sequence (DNA): TGTGCCAGCAGTCCGCAACTAGCGGCGTACGAGCAGTACTTC.

In this sample, this clonotype turned up many times. The CDR3 DNA follows: TGTGCCAGCAGCTTACACGACCAAAACACTGAAGCTTTCTTT. Protein sequence: CASSLHDQNTEAFF. The chain links TRBV7-9 to TRBJ1-1; no reliable D call. From germline, CDR1 is SEHNR and CDR2 FQNEAQ (reference sequence). Trimming removed 2 bases at V and 2 bases at J, with 9 bases between. The CDR3 loop spans 14 amino acids. Using reference TRBV7-9 and TRBJ1-1 for the parts outside the CDR3, the full variable domain is DTGVSQNPRHKITKRGQNVTFRCDPISEHNRLYWYRQTLGQGPEFLTYFQNEAQLEKSRLLSDRFSAERPKGSFSTLEIQRTEQGDSAMYLCASSLHDQNTEAFFGQGTRLTVV.

This clonotype was detected many times. The V call is TRBV6-4, the J call TRBJ2-3, with D possibly being TRBD2 (6 bases). The CDR3 loop spans 14 amino acids. Germline V CDR1 and CDR2: MRHNA, SNTAGT. V lost 2 bases, J lost 1 base, and 7 bases lay in between. CDR3 coding DNA: TGTGCCAGCAGTGACGGGGAGGGCACAGATACGCAGTATTTT. The encoded protein is CASSDGEGTDTQYF.

This clonotype was observed a few times. The V and J genes are TRBV20-1 and TRBJ2-1; D is possibly TRBD2 (5 bases). Germline-derived CDR1 and CDR2 are DFQATT and SNEGSKA (reference sequence). The germline V and J ends were trimmed by 7 bases and 6 bases, with 10 bases remaining between them. The CDR3 sequence is 11 residues long. The CDR3: CSGGLGNEQFF. The CDR3 coding sequence is TGCAGTGGAGGACTCGGCAATGAGCAGTTCTTC.

The V call is TRBV9, the J call TRBJ2-2, with D maybe TRBD1 (6 bases). The V and J ends lost 6 bases and 8 bases respectively, with 17 bases between them. The germline V gene encodes CDR1 SGDLS and CDR2 YYNGEE. The CDR3 consists of 14 residues. CDR3 sequence (DNA): TGTGCCAGCACCCAATTTGAGGGGGTGGGGGAGCTGTTTTTT. It specifies CASTQFEGVGELFF. Full variable domain (remainder filled in from reference TRBV9 and TRBJ2-2): DSGVTQTPKHLITATGQRVTLRCSPRSGDLSVYWYQQSLDQGLQFLIQYYNGEERAKGNILERFSAQQFPDLHSELNLSSLELGDSALYFCASTQFEGVGELFFGEGSRLTVL.

In its sample, this clonotype was seen many times. This sequence joins TRBV7-9 and TRBJ2-3; 9 nucleotides line up with TRBD2. Germline V gives CDR1 SEHNR, CDR2 FQNEAQ (reference sequence). V lost 5 bases, J lost 2 bases, and 5 bases stayed unmatched. The CDR3 consists of 15 residues. The chain's CDR3 is CASSTLAGPTDTQYF. CDR3 nucleotides: TGTGCCAGCAGCACGCTAGCGGGGCCCACAGATACGCAGTATTTT.

Turning to this clonotype: This may come from a read error, since a much larger clone is one base off. The chain employs TRBV7-9 and TRBJ1-2; no definite D call. The CDR3 runs 11 residues. V lost 5 bases and J 7 bases, leaving 8 bases between the germline ends. Germline-derived CDR1 and CDR2 are SEHNR and FQNEAQ (reference sequence). Here the CDR3 reads CASSQGFGYTF. The DNA of the CDR3 is TGTGCCAGCAGCCAAGGGTTTGGCTACACCTTC.